The 25 T cell receptor beta chains below come from one sample, sequenced in a study of shared clonotypes between healthy human individuals. TCRdb keeps only in-frame clones here, not all; method: immunoSEQ multiplex PCR. In the table there are about 1.1 million clones, 75% to 85% of which are singletons. Sequenced input: memory CD4+ T cells from PBMCs. Specified subset: CD45RA-negative fraction. The receptors here all came from a man younger than 35 in good health. Some clones in this sample may be carry-over from other donors' samples.

There are a few counts of this clone. This chain uses TRBV7-9 with TRBJ1-1; D is perhaps TRBD1 (6 bases). This CDR3 is built from 13 residues. Trimming removed 4 bases from V and 4 bases from J, with 10 bases in between. Germline V gene lookup returns CDR1 SEHNR and CDR2 FQNEAQ (reference sequence). CDR3 nucleotide sequence: TGTGCCAGCAGCTCGAGGGGGGTCACTGAAGCTTTCTTT. It translates to CASSSRGVTEAFF.

The V call is TRBV18, the J call TRBJ1-1, with TRBD1 matching 7 bases. V gave up 0 bases and J gave up 4 bases; unmatched junction bases: 2. The CDR3 is 14 amino acids. Germline CDR1 KGHSH, CDR2 LQKENI. This CDR3 reads CASSPPGQLTEAFF. In DNA form, the CDR3 reads TGTGCCAGCTCACCACCGGGACAGCTCACTGAAGCTTTCTTT.

The chain is built from TRBV7-9 and TRBJ2-2; TRBD1 matches 8 bases. Trimming removed 2 bases from V and 9 bases from J; junction bases left unmatched: 5. Per germline, CDR1 SEHNR and CDR2 FQNEAQ (reference sequence). This CDR3 has 14 residues. DNA for the CDR3: TGTGCCAGCAGCTTACAGGGGGCTGCATGGGAGCTGTTTTTT. Translated, it gives CASSLQGAAWELFF.

J is TRBJ2-5 and V is TRBV5-1, with D unresolved. V shed 6 bases and J shed 0 bases, with 12 bases lying between them. Germline V lookup: CDR1 SGHRS, CDR2 YFSETQ. The CDR3 is made up of 14 amino acids. CDR3 residues: CASTALSYQETQYF. The DNA of the CDR3 is TGCGCCAGCACCGCCTTATCGTACCAAGAGACCCAGTACTTC.

DNA for the CDR3: TGTGCCAGCAGCTTATATCTCTATGGCAATCAGCCCCAGCATTTT. This codes for CASSLYLYGNQPQHF. The genes are TRBV7-2 and TRBJ1-5; D uncertain. The CDR3 has 15 amino acids. Trimming removed 2 bases at V and 2 bases at J, with 10 bases between. Germline V CDR1 and CDR2: SGHTA, FQGNSA.

The chain joins TRBV5-1 to TRBJ2-1; TRBD1 is a possible D gene (5 bases). Trimming stripped 0 bases from V and 3 bases from J, with 10 bases between. CDR3 size: 15 residues. Germline V lookup: CDR1 SGHRS, CDR2 YFSETQ. As DNA, the CDR3 is TGCGCCAGCAGCTTGGGGACATACTTCTACAATGAGCAGTTCTTC. It specifies CASSLGTYFYNEQFF.

The sample holds a few counts of this clone. CDR3 sequence reads: CAITSGQDYGYTF. CDR3 DNA sequence: TGTGCCATCACTTCCGGACAGGACTATGGCTACACCTTC. The gene calls are TRBV10-3 and TRBJ1-2, with 7 positions matching TRBD1. From germline, CDR1 is ENHRY and CDR2 SYGVKD. V dropped 7 bases and J dropped 3; count of bases not matched to a gene: 5. The CDR3 consists of 13 residues.

The chain carries TRBV10-2 and TRBJ1-4, with D maybe TRBD1 (5 bases). The V and J ends lost 7 bases and 8 bases respectively, with 14 bases between them. Germline lookup yields CDR1 WSHSY and CDR2 SAAADI. This CDR3 is 13 amino acids long. The CDR3 DNA sequence: TGCGCCAGCAATCGGGACTACGGGGAAAAACTGTTTTTT. Protein product: CASNRDYGEKLFF.

The chain links TRBV5-1 to TRBJ2-2; D is perhaps TRBD1 (5 bases). The V gene lost 3 bases and the J gene lost 6 bases, with 15 bases spanning the gap. CDR3 length equals 15 residues. Germline V CDR1 and CDR2: SGHRS, YFSETQ. The CDR3 sequence is CASSSTGDSSGELFF. The DNA for the CDR3 is TGCGCCAGCAGCTCGACCGGAGACAGTTCCGGGGAGCTGTTTTTT. The full variable domain, completed using reference TRBV5-1 and TRBJ2-2, is KAGVTQTPRYLIKTRGQQVTLSCSPISGHRSVSWYQQTPGQGLQFLFEYFSETQRNKGNFPGRFSGRQFSNSRSEMNVSTLELGDSALYLCASSSTGDSSGELFFGEGSRLTVL.

The rearrangement links TRBV4-1 to TRBJ2-3, with 12 bases matching TRBD2. Germline V gene sequence: CDR1 MGHRA, CDR2 YSYEKL. V gave up 1 base and J gave up 1 base; unmatched junction bases: 3. The CDR3 has 17 residues. CDR3 coding DNA: TGCGCCAGCAGCCAAGGGACTAGCGGGGAAGGCACAGATACGCAGTATTTT. As protein: CASSQGTSGEGTDTQYF.

The chain employs TRBV10-3 and TRBJ1-2; TRBD1 is a possible D gene (6 bases). The CDR3 consists of 13 residues. V lost 6 bases and J lost 1, with 9 bases in between. The germline gives CDR1 ENHRY, CDR2 SYGVKD. The CDR3 region has the DNA TGTGCCATCAGAAGGGGGGTTAACTATGGCTACACCTTC. Translating gives CAIRRGVNYGYTF.

The CDR3 DNA is TGCAGCGTTGAGGAGGGACAGTTAGCCAAAAACATTCAGTACTTC. Its translation is CSVEEGQLAKNIQYF. V usage is TRBV29-1 and J usage is TRBJ2-4; D perhaps matches TRBD1 (7 bases). The CDR3 is 15 amino acids. The V and J ends lost 3 bases and 0 bases respectively, with 12 bases between them. Germline lookup yields CDR1 SQVTM and CDR2 ANQGSEA.

Details on this clone: Being one base from a much bigger clone, this may be a read error. This same CDR3 is encoded by further DNA sequences in the sample. The chain links TRBV7-3 to TRBJ2-2, with D unclear. The CDR3 sequence is 12 residues long. V was pared by 3 bases and J by 2 bases, with 1 base between. CDR1 and CDR2 from the germline V gene are SGHTA and FQGTGA. CDR3 DNA: TGTGCCAGCAGCTTCAACACCGGGGAGCTGTTTTTT. It is translated as CASSFNTGELFF. Looking up the rest from reference TRBV7-3 and TRBJ2-2 gives the full variable domain: GAGVSQTPSNKVTEKGKYVELRCDPISGHTALYWYRQSLGQGPEFLIYFQGTGAADDSGLPNDRFFAVRPEGSVSTLKIQRTERGDSAVYLCASSFNTGELFFGEGSRLTVL.

The rearrangement joins TRBV18 to TRBJ2-5; D unclear. The CDR3 is 12 residues long. V was pared by 6 bases and J by 5 bases, with 10 bases between. Germline V CDR1 and CDR2: KGHSH, LQKENI. The CDR3 sequence is CASSLTTETQYF. CDR3 nucleotides: TGTGCCAGCTCGCTAACAACCGAGACCCAGTACTTC.

The V and J genes are TRBV2 and TRBJ1-3; 10 bases map to TRBD1. J gave up 4 bases and V 6 bases, and 6 bases lay outside the gene matches. CDR3 size: 15 residues. Germline V gives CDR1 SNHLY, CDR2 FYNNEI. CDR3: CASREQTGGGNTIYF. CDR3 nucleotide sequence: TGTGCCAGCAGGGAACAGACAGGGGGCGGAAACACCATATATTTT.

V and J are TRBV6-1 and TRBJ1-2; D is undetermined. CDR3 size: 14 residues. Germline V gene lookup returns CDR1 MNHNS and CDR2 SASEGT. Deletions cut 3 bases from V and 9 bases from J, with 17 bases between. The CDR3: CASSDAGRAQSYTF. The CDR3 nucleotides read TGTGCCAGCAGTGACGCGGGGAGAGCTCAGAGCTACACCTTC.

The chain employs TRBV5-6 and TRBJ2-5; TRBD2 matches at 7 bases. Germline loops: CDR1 SGHDT, CDR2 YYEEEE. J lost 4 bases, V lost 0 bases, and 3 bases had no gene match. This CDR3 is built from 14 residues. CDR3 sequence (DNA): TGTGCCAGCAGCTTGGGGGAGGGGTCAGAGACCCAGTACTTC. Protein sequence: CASSLGEGSETQYF. Full variable domain (outside the CDR3, taken from reference TRBV5-6 and TRBJ2-5): DAGVTQSPTHLIKTRGQQVTLRCSPKSGHDTVSWYQQALGQGPQFIFQYYEEEERQRGNFPDRFSGHQFPNYSSELNVNALLLGDSALYLCASSLGEGSETQYFGPGTRLLVL.

The chain recombines TRBV28 with TRBJ1-2; 7 bases are shared with TRBD1. Trimming removed 6 bases from V and 1 base from J; junction bases left unmatched: 11. The CDR3 consists of 16 residues. In germline, CDR1 is MDHEN, CDR2 SYDVKM. The CDR3 loop is CASSSVPGQINYGYTF. Here the CDR3 DNA reads TGTGCCAGCAGCTCCGTCCCGGGACAGATTAACTATGGCTACACCTTC.

J is TRBJ1-5 and V is TRBV7-2; no firm D call. CDR1 and CDR2 from the germline V gene are SGHTA and FQGNSA. V was trimmed by 5 bases and J by 6 bases, leaving 11 bases between them. The CDR3 length is 13 residues. Written as DNA, the CDR3 is TGTGCCAGCAGCGCACGGGGTGCTCAGCCCCAGCATTTT. It is translated as CASSARGAQPQHF.

The chain links TRBV28 to TRBJ1-4; D not certain. V lost 4 bases and J lost 6, with 9 bases in between. The CDR3 consists of 13 residues. In germline, CDR1 is MDHEN, CDR2 SYDVKM. The chain's CDR3 is CASSSLADEKLFF. As DNA, the CDR3 is TGTGCCAGCAGTTCCCTGGCTGATGAAAAACTGTTTTTT.

The V call is TRBV19, the J call TRBJ1-2; possibly TRBD1 for D (5 bases). CDR3 length: 15 amino acids. V was cut by 4 bases and J by 4 bases, with 16 bases left in between. Germline loops: CDR1 LNHDA, CDR2 SQIVND (reference sequence). The CDR3 nucleotides read TGTGCCAGTAGTAGGGGCTCAGACAGAGTCTATGGCTACACCTTC. Translated, it gives CASSRGSDRVYGYTF.

J is TRBJ2-3 and V is TRBV7-9; the match to TRBD2 covers 8 bases. CDR3 length: 16 residues. Germline V CDR1 and CDR2: SEHNR, FQNEAQ (reference sequence). J gave up 3 bases and V 3 bases, and 8 bases lay outside the gene matches. CDR3 sequence: CASSFPPAGVTDTQYF. The CDR3 bases are TGTGCCAGCAGCTTTCCCCCAGCGGGAGTTACAGATACGCAGTATTTT. The whole variable domain, remainder taken from reference TRBV7-9 and TRBJ2-3, is DTGVSQNPRHKITKRGQNVTFRCDPISEHNRLYWYRQTLGQGPEFLTYFQNEAQLEKSRLLSDRFSAERPKGSFSTLEIQRTEQGDSAMYLCASSFPPAGVTDTQYFGPGTRLTVL.

This clone appeared a single time. The J gene is TRBJ2-5, the V gene TRBV4-1; 10 nucleotides match TRBD2. V shed 2 bases and J 3 bases; nucleotides not matched to a gene: 12. CDR1 is MGHRA and CDR2 is YSYEKL in the germline V gene. The CDR3 is 18 residues long. CDR3 sequence (DNA): TGCGCCAGCAGCCAAATAGCCGGGACTAGCGTATCGAAAGAGACCCAGTACTTC. Translating gives CASSQIAGTSVSKETQYF.

This clone was picked up a small number of times. The chain carries TRBV29-1 and TRBJ1-1; D call uncertain. The CDR3 is made up of 13 amino acids. V gave up 7 bases and J gave up 6 bases, with 18 bases separating them. Germline V gene data show CDR1 as SQVTM and CDR2 as ANQGSEA. The DNA of the CDR3 is TGCAGCGGGATCAGAGGTTCCCTCCCTGAAGCTTTCTTT. It encodes CSGIRGSLPEAFF.

The CDR3 spells CASSPARQGSNEKLFF. CDR3 nucleotides: TGTGCCAGCTCACCCGCACGACAGGGGAGTAATGAAAAACTGTTTTTT. The chain carries TRBV18 and TRBJ1-4; 8 bases fit TRBD1. V was pared by 3 bases and J by 4 bases, with 7 bases of the junction left unmatched. The CDR3 totals 16 residues. Germline assignment: CDR1 KGHSH and CDR2 LQKENI.